This TCR beta chain was captured by sequencing in a study of shared clonotypes between healthy human individuals. The germline V gene encodes CDR1 SGHVS and CDR2 FNYEAQ. The CDR3 runs 13 residues. With 4 bases removed from V and 1 base from J, the gap between germline ends came to 7 bases. In the original workflow: Filtering of immunoSEQ junctional sequences could not match full-length read filtering. The table came from immunoSEQ multiplex PCR; TCRdb's copy has only in-frame clones and leaves some out. D and trimming were read from the DNA, whereas the V and J calls and clone size are those reported in that table. The repertoire holds about 480,000 clones, with 75% to 85% as singletons. Those who donated were healthy HIV-negative adults, with no recent acute infections or vaccinations reported.

The sequenced sample was PBMCs. The sequence derives from a woman between 40 and 55 years old in good health. Some clones in this sample may be carry-over from other donors' samples. J is TRBJ1-1 and V is TRBV7-6; perhaps TRBD1 as D (5 bases). The CDR3 reads CASSSDTNTEAFF. CDR3 DNA sequence: TGTGCCAGCAGCTCGGACACGAACACTGAAGCTTTCTTT.